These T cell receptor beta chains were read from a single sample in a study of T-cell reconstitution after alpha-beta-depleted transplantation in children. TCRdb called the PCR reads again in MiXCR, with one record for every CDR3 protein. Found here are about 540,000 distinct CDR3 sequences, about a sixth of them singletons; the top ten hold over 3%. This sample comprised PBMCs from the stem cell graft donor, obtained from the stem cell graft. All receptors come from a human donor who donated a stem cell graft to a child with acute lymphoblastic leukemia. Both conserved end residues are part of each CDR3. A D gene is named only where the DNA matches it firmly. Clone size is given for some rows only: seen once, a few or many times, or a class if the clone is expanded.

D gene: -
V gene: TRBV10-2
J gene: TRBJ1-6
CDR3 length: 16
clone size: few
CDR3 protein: CASSPGTWGNNSPLHF
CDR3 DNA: TGCGCCAGCAGCCCCGGGACCTGGGGCAATAATTCACCCCTCCACTTT

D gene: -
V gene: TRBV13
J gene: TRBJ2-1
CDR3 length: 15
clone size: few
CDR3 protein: CASSPRDVYGGEQFF
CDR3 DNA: TGTGCCAGCAGCCCCCGGGACGTGTATGGGGGTGAGCAGTTCTTC

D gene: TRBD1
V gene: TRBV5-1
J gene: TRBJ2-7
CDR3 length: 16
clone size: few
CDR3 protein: CASSLGDRARSYEQYF
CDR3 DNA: TGCGCCAGCAGTTTGGGAGACAGGGCGCGGTCCTACGAGCAGTACTTC

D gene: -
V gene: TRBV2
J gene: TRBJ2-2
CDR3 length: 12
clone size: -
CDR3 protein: CASSGASGELFF
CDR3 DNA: TGTGCCAGCAGTGGTGCGTCCGGGGAGCTGTTTTTT

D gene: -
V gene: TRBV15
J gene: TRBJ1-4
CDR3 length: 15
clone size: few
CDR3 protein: CATSRDGTMLEKLFF
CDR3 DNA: TGTGCCACCAGCAGAGACGGGACAATGCTTGAAAAACTGTTTTTT

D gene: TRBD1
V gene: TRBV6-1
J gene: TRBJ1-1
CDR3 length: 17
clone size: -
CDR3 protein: CASSEALPRQGGTEAFF
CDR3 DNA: TGTGCCAGCAGTGAAGCCCTACCGCGACAGGGGGGTACTGAAGCTTTCTTT

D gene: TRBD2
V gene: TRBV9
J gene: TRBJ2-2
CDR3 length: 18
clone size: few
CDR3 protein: CASSVELAGAANTGELFF
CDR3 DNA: TGTGCCAGCAGCGTAGAACTAGCGGGAGCCGCGAACACCGGGGAGCTGTTTTTT

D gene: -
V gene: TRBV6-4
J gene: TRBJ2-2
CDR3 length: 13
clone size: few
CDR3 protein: CASSGQSTGELFF
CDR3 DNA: TGTGCCAGCAGTGGCCAGTCCACCGGGGAGCTGTTTTTT

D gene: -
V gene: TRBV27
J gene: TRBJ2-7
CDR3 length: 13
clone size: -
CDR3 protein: CASRSHEVVEQYF
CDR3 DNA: TGTGCCAGCAGGTCCCATGAGGTGGTGGAGCAGTACTTC

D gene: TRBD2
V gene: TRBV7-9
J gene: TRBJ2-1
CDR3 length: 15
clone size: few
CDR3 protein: CASSPGTSGRQGQFF
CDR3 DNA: TGTGCCAGCAGCCCCGGGACTAGCGGGAGGCAAGGGCAGTTCTTC

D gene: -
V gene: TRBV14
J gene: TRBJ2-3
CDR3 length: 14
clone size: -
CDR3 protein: CASSLGRKGDTQYF
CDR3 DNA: TGTGCCAGCAGCCTCGGGAGAAAGGGAGATACGCAGTATTTT

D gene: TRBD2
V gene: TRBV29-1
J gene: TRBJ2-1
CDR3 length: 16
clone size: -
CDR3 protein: CSVGTSGRASRNEQFF
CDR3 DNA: TGCAGCGTTGGAACTAGCGGGAGGGCCTCGAGGAATGAGCAGTTCTTC

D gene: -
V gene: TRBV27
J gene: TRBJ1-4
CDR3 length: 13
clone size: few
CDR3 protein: CASSPGANEKLFF
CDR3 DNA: TGTGCCAGCAGTCCAGGAGCGAATGAAAAACTGTTTTTT

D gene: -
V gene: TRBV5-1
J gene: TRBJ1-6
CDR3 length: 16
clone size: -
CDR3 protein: CASSLQTGRRDAPLHF
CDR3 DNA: TGCGCCAGCAGCTTACAAACAGGCCGGAGGGATGCACCCCTCCACTTT

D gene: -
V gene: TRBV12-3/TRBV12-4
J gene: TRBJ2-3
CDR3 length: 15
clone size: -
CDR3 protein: CASAPSQKGEDTQYF
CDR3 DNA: TGTGCCAGCGCCCCTTCCCAGAAGGGGGAAGATACGCAGTATTTT

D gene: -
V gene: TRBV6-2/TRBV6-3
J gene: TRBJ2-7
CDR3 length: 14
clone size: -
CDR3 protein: CASKPRGLLYEQYF
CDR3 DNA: TGTGCCAGCAAGCCTCGAGGACTACTCTACGAGCAGTACTTC

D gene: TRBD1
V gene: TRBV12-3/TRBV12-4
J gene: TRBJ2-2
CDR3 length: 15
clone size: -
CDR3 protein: CASSPRQGNTGELFF
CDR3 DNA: TGTGCCAGCAGCCCCCGACAGGGGAACACCGGGGAGCTGTTTTTT

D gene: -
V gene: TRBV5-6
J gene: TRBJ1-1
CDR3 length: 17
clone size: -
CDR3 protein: CASFLRGNTGFGTEAFF
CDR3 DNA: TGTGCCAGCTTCTTGAGGGGCAACACAGGGTTTGGGACTGAAGCTTTCTTT

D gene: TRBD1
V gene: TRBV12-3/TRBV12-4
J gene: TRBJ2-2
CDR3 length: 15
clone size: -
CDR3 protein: CASSQRTGVAGELFF
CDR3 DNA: TGTGCCAGCAGTCAACGGACAGGGGTGGCCGGGGAGCTGTTTTTT

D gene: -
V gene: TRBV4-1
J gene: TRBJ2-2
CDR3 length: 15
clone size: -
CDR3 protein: CASSQPTGNTGELFF
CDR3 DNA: TGCGCCAGCAGCCAACCGACGGGGAACACCGGGGAGCTGTTTTTT

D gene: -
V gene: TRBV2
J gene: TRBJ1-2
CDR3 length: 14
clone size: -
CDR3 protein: CASRVKTGISGYTF
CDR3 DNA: TGTGCCAGCAGGGTTAAGACAGGAATTTCGGGCTACACCTTC

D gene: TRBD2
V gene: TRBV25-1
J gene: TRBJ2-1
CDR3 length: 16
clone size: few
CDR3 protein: CASSERLAGFYNEQFF
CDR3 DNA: TGTGCCAGCAGTGAAAGACTAGCGGGCTTTTACAATGAGCAGTTCTTC

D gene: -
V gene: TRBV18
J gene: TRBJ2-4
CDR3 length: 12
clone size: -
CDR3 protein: CASSGPENIQYF
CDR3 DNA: TGTGCCAGCTCCGGCCCGGAAAACATTCAGTACTTC

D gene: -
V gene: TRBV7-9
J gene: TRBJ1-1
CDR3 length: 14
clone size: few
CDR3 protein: CASSLALADQEAFF
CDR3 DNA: TGTGCCAGCAGCTTAGCGCTGGCAGACCAGGAAGCTTTCTTT

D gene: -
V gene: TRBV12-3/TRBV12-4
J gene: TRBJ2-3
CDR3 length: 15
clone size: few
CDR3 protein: CASSLRPRGTDTQYF
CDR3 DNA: TGTGCCAGCAGCCTCCGCCCAAGGGGCACAGATACGCAGTATTTT

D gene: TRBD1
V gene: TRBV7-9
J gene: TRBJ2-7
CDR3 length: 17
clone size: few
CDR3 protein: CASSPPLQGASSYEQYF
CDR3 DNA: TGTGCCAGCAGCCCTCCCTTACAGGGGGCGAGCTCCTACGAGCAGTACTTC

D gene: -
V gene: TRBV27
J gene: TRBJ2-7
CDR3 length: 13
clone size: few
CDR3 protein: CASRAGLYYEQYF
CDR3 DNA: TGTGCCAGCAGGGCGGGACTTTACTACGAGCAGTACTTC

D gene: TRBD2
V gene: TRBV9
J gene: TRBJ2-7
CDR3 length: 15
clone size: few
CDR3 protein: CASSPPGTSGYEQYF
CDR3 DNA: TGTGCCAGCAGCCCACCCGGGACTAGCGGGTACGAGCAGTACTTC

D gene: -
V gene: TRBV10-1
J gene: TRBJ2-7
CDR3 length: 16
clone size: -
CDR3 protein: CASSVSRTESSYEQYF
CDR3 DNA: TGCGCCAGCAGTGTTTCGAGGACGGAGAGCTCCTACGAGCAGTACTTC

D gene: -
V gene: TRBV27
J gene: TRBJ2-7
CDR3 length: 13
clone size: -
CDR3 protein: CASSLSRVHEQYF
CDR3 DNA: TGTGCCAGCAGTTTAAGCAGGGTCCACGAGCAGTACTTC

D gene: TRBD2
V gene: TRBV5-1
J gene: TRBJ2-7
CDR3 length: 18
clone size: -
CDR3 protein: CASSLALVYLREDYEQYF
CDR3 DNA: TGCGCCAGCAGCTTGGCCCTAGTTTATTTGCGGGAGGACTACGAGCAGTACTTC

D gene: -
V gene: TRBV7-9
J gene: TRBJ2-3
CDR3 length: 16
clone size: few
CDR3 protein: CASSLLLSSGTDTQYF
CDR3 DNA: TGTGCCAGCAGCTTATTATTATCTTCGGGAACAGATACGCAGTATTTT

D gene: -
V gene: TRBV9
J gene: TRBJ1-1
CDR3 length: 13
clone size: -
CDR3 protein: CASSETPNTEAFF
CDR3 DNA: TGTGCCAGCAGCGAGACACCGAACACTGAAGCTTTCTTT

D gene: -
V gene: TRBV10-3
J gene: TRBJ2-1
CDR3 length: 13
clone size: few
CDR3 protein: CAISVLVYNEQFF
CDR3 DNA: TGTGCCATCAGTGTATTGGTGTACAATGAGCAGTTCTTC

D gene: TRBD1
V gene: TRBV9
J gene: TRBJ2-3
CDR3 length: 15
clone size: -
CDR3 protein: CASSYRQGHTDTQYF
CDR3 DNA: TGTGCCAGCAGCTACCGACAGGGTCACACAGATACGCAGTATTTT

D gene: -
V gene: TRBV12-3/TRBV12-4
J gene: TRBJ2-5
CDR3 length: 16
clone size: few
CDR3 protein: CASSSEVVRAWETQYF
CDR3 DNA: TGTGCCAGCAGTTCCGAGGTAGTGAGGGCGTGGGAGACCCAGTACTTC

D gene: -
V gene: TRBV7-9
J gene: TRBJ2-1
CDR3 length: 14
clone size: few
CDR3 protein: CASSLARQNNEQFF
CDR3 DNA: TGTGCCAGCAGCTTAGCGCGACAGAACAATGAGCAGTTCTTC

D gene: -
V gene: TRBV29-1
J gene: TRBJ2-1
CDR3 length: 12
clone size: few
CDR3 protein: CSVELGYNEQFF
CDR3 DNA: TGCAGCGTTGAATTAGGCTACAATGAGCAGTTCTTC

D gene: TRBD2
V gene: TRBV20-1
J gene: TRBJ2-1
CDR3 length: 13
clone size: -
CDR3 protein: CSAGLVFWNEQFF
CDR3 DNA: TGCAGTGCCGGACTAGTATTTTGGAATGAGCAGTTCTTC

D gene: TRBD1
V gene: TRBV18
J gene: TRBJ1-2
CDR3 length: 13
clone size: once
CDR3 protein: CASYRDRDGGYTF
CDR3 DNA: TGTGCCAGCTATCGGGACAGGGACGGGGGCTACACCTTC

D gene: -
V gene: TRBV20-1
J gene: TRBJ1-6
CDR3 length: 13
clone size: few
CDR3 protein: CSAKMGANSPLHF
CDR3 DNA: TGCAGTGCTAAGATGGGGGCCAATTCACCCCTCCACTTT

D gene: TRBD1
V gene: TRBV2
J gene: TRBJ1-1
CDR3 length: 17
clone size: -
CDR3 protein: CASSEPGQALWNTEAFF
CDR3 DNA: TGTGCCAGCAGTGAACCGGGACAGGCGTTGTGGAACACTGAAGCTTTCTTT

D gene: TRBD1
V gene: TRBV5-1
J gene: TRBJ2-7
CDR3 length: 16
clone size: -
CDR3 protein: CASSEPRQGASYEQYF
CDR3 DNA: TGCGCCAGCAGCGAACCAAGACAGGGGGCCTCCTACGAGCAGTACTTC

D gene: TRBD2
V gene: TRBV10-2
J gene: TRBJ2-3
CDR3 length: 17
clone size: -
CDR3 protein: CASSDPSGRYGTDTQYF
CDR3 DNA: TGCGCCAGCAGTGACCCCAGCGGGAGATATGGCACAGATACGCAGTATTTT